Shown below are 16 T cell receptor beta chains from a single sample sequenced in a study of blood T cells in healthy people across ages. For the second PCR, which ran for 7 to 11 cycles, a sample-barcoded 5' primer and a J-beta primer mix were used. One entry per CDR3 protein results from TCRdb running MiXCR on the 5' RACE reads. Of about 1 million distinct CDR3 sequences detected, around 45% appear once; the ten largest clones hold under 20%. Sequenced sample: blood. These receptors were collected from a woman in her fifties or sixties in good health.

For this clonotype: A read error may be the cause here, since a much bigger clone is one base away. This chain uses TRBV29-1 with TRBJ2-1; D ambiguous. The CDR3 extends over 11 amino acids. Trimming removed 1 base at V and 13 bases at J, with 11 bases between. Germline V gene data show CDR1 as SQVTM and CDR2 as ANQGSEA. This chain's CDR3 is CSVEVLETQFF. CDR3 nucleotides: TGCAGCGTTGAAGTTTTAGAGACCCAGTTCTTC.

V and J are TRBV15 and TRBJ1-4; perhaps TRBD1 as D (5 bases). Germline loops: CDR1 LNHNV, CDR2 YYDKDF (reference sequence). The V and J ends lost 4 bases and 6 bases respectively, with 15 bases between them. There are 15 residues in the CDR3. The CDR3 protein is CATSKDPLGDEKLFF. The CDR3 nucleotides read TGTGCCACCAGCAAAGACCCGCTGGGGGATGAAAAACTGTTTTTT. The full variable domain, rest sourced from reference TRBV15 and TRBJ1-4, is DAMVIQNPRYQVTQFGKPVTLSCSQTLNHNVMYWYQQKSSQAPKLLFHYYDKDFNNEADTPDNFQSRRPNTSFCFLDIRSPGLGDTAMYLCATSKDPLGDEKLFFGSGTQLSVL.

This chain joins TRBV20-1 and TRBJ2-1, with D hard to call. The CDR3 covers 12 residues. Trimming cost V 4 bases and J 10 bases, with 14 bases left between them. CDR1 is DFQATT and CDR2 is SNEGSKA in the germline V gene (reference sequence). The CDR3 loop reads CSAMSSGFEQFF. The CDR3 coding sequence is TGCAGTGCTATGTCCTCAGGCTTCGAGCAGTTCTTC.

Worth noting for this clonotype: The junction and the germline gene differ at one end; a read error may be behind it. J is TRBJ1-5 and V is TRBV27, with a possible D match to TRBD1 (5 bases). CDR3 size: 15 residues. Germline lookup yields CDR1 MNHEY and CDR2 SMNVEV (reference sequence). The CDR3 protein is CASSVWGSSKQPQHF. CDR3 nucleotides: TGTGCCAGCAGTGTATGGGGCAGTAGCAAGCAGCCCCAGCATTTT.

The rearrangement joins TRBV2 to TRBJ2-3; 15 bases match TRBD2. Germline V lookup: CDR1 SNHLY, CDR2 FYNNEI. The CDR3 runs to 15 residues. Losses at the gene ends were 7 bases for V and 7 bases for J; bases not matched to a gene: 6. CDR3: CASTRGTSGRHTQYF. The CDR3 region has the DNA TGTGCCAGCACCAGGGGGACTAGCGGGAGGCATACGCAGTATTTT.

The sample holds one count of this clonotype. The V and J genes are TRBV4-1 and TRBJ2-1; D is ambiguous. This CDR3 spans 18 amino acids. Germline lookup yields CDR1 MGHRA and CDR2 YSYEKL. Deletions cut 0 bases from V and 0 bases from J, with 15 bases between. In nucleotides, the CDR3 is TGCGCCAGCAGCCAAGATCTCAGCCCACCCAGCTCCTACAATGAGCAGTTCTTC. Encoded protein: CASSQDLSPPSSYNEQFF.

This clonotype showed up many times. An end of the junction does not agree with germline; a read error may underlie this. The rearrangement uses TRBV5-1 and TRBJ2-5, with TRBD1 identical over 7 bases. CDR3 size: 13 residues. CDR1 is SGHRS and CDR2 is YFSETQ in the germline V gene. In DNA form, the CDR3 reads TGTGCCAGCAGTCCCACAGGGGCAGAGACCCAGTACTTC. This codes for CASSPTGAETQYF.

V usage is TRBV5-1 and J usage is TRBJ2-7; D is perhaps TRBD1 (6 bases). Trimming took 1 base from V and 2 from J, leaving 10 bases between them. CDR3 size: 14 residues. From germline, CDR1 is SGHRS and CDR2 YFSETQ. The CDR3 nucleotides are TGCGCCAGCAGCTTGTTACAGGGACCCTACGAGCAGTACTTC. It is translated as CASSLLQGPYEQYF.

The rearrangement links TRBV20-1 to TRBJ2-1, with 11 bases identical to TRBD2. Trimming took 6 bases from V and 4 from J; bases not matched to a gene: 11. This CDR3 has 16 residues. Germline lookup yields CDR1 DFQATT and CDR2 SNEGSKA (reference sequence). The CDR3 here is CSALGGSGRVYNEQFF. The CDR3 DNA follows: TGCAGTGCCCTCGGAGGTAGCGGGAGGGTATACAATGAGCAGTTCTTC.

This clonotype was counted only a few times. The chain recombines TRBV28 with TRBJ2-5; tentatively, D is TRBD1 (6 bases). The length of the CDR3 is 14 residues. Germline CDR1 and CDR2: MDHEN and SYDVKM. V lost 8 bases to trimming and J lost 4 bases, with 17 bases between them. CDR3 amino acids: CASSPRSGAETQYF. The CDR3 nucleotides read TGTGCCAGCTCCCCGCGGTCAGGGGCAGAGACCCAGTACTTC.

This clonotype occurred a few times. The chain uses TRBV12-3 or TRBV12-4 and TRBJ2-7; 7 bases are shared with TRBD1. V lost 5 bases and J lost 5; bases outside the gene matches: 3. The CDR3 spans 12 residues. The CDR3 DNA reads TGTGCCAGCAGTAGAGACAGGGACGAGCAGTACTTC. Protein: CASSRDRDEQYF.

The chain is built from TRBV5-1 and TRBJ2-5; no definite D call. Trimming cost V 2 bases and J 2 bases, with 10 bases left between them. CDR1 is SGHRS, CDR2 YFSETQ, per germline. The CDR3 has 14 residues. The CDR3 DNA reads TGCGCCAGCAGCTTAAGACGGATGCAAGAGACCCAGTACTTC. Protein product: CASSLRRMQETQYF. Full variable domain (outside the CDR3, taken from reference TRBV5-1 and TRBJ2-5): KAGVTQTPRYLIKTRGQQVTLSCSPISGHRSVSWYQQTPGQGLQFLFEYFSETQRNKGNFPGRFSGRQFSNSRSEMNVSTLELGDSALYLCASSLRRMQETQYFGPGTRLLVL.

Here the CDR3 DNA reads TGTGCCAGCAGCCAACACACAGGGGGCGGCGGTGAAAAACTGTTTTTT. This codes for CASSQHTGGGGEKLFF. The chain is built from TRBV5-4 and TRBJ1-4; 9 bases fit TRBD1. Germline trimming cut 4 bases from V and 7 bases from J; bases unmatched to any gene: 11. The CDR3 consists of 16 residues. Looked up from germline, CDR1 is SGHNT and CDR2 is YYREEE (reference sequence).

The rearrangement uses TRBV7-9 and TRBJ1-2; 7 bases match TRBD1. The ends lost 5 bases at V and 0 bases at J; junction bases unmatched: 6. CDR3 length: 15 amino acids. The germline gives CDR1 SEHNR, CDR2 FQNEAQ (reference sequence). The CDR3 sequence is CASSGSDRPNYGYTF. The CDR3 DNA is TGTGCCAGCAGCGGGTCGGACAGGCCTAACTATGGCTACACCTTC.

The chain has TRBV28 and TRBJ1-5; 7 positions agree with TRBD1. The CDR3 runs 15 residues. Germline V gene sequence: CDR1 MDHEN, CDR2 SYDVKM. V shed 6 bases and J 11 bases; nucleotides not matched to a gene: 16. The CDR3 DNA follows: TGTGCCAGCAGCGATTCCCCAGGGGGACACCGGGCCCAGCATTTT. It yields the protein CASSDSPGGHRAQHF. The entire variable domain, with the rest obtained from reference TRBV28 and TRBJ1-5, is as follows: DVKVTQSSRYLVKRTGEKVFLECVQDMDHENMFWYRQDPGLGLRLIYFSYDVKMKEKGDIPEGYSVSREKKERFSLILESASTNQTSMYLCASSDSPGGHRAQHFGDGTRLSIL.

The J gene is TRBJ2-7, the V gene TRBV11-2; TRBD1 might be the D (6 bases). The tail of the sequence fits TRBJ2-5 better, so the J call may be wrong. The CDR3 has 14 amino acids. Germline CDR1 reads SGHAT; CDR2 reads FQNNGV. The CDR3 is CASSLEGGFETQYF. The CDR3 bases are TGTGCCAGCAGCTTAGAAGGGGGATTTGAGACCCAGTACTTC.